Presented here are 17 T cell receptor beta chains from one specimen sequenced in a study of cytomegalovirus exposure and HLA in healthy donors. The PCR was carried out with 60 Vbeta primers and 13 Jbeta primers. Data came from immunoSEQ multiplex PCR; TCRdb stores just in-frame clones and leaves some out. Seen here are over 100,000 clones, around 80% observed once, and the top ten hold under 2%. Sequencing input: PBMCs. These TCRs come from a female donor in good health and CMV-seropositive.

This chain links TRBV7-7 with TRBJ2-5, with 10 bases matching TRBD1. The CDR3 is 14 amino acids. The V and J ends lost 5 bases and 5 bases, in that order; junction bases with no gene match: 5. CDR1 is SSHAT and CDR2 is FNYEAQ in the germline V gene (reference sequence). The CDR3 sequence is CASSEGQGSETQYF. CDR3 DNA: TGTGCCAGCAGCGAGGGACAGGGGTCGGAGACCCAGTACTTC.

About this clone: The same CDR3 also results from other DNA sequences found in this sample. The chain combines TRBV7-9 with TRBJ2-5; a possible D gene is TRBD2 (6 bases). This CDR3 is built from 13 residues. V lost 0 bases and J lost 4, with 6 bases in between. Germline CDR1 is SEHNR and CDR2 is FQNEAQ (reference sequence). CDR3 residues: CASSLAGGETQYF. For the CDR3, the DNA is TGTGCCAGCAGCTTAGCGGGAGGAGAGACCCAGTACTTC. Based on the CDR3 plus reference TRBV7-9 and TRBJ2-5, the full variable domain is DTGVSQNPRHKITKRGQNVTFRCDPISEHNRLYWYRQTLGQGPEFLTYFQNEAQLEKSRLLSDRFSAERPKGSFSTLEIQRTEQGDSAMYLCASSLAGGETQYFGPGTRLLVL.

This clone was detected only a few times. CDR3 bases: TGTGCCTGGGGAGCGGACCCCTACGAGCAGTACTTC. Translated, it gives CAWGADPYEQYF. J is TRBJ2-7 and V is TRBV30, with D possibly being TRBD2 (5 bases). Trimming stripped 5 bases from V and 2 bases from J, with 10 bases between. This CDR3 spans 12 amino acids. Germline V lookup: CDR1 GTSNPN, CDR2 SVGIG (reference sequence).

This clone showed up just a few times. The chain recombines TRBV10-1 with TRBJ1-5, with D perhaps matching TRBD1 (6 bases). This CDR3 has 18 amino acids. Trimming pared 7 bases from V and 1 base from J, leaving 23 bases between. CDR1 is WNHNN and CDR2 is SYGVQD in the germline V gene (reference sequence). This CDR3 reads CASKVAGAALSSNQPQHF. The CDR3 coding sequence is TGCGCCAGCAAGGTGGCAGGGGCCGCCCTTTCAAGCAATCAGCCCCAGCATTTT.

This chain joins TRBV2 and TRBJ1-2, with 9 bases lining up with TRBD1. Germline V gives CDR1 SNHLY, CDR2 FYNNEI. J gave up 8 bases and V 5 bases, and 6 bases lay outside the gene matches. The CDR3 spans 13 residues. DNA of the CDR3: TGTGCCAGCAGTAAGACAGGGGGATACGGCTACACCTTC. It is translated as CASSKTGGYGYTF.

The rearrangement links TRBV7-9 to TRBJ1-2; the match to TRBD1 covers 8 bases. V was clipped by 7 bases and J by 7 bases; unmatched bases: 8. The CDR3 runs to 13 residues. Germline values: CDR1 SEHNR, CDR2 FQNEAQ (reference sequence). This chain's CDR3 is CASTLQGVFGYTF. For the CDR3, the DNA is TGTGCCAGCACATTACAGGGGGTTTTTGGCTACACCTTC.

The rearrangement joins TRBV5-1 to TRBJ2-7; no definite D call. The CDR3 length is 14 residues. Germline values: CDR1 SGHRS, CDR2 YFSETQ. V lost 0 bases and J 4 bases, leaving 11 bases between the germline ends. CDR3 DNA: TGCGCCAGCAGCTTGGCCGGGTTTCAGTACGAGCAGTACTTC. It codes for CASSLAGFQYEQYF.

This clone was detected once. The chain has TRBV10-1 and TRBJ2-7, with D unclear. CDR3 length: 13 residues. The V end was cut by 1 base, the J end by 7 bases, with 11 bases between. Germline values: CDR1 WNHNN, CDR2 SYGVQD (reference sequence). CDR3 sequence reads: CASSEYPLEEQYF. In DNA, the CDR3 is TGCGCCAGCAGTGAGTACCCGCTAGAAGAGCAGTACTTC.

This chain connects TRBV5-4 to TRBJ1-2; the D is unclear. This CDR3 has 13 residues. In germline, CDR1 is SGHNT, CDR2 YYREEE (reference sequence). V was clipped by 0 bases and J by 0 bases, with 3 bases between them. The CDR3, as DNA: TGTGCCAGCAGCTTGGCAGCTAACTATGGCTACACCTTC. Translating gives CASSLAANYGYTF. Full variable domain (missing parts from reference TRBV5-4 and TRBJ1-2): ETGVTQSPTHLIKTRGQQVTLRCSSQSGHNTVSWYQQALGQGPQFIFQYYREEENGRGNFPPRFSGLQFPNYSSELNVNALELDDSALYLCASSLAANYGYTFGSGTRLTVV.

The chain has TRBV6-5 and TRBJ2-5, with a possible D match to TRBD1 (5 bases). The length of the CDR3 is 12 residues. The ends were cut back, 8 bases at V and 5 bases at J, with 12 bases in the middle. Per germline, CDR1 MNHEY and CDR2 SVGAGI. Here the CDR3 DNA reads TGTGCCAGCGGGGCAGGTGGGGAGACCCAGTACTTC. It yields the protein CASGAGGETQYF.

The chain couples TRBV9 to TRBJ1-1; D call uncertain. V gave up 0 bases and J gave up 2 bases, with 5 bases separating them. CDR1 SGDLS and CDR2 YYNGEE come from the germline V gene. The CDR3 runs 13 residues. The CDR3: CASSVVTNTEAFF. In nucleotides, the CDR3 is TGTGCCAGCAGCGTAGTCACTAACACTGAAGCTTTCTTT.

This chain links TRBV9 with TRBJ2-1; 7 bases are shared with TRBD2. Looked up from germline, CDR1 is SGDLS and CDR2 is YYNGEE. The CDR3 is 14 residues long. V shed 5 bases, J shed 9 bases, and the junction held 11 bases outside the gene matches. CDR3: CASRRDYGAIEQFF. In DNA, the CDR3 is TGTGCCAGCAGACGGGACTACGGGGCCATTGAGCAGTTCTTC. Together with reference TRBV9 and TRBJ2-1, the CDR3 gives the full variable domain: DSGVTQTPKHLITATGQRVTLRCSPRSGDLSVYWYQQSLDQGLQFLIQYYNGEERAKGNILERFSAQQFPDLHSELNLSSLELGDSALYFCASRRDYGAIEQFFGPGTRLTVL.

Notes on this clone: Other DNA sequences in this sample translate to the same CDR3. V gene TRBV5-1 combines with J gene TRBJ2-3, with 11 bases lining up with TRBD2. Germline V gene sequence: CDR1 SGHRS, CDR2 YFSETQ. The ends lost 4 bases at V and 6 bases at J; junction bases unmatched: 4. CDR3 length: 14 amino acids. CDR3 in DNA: TGCGCCAGCAGCCTACTAGCGGGAGCTGATACGCAGTATTTT. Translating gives CASSLLAGADTQYF.

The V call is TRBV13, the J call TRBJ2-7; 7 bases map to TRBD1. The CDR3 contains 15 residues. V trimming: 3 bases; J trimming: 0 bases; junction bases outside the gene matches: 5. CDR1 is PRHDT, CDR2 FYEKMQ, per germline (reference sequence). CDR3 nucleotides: TGTGCCAGCAGCTTGGGGACAGCCCTCTCCTACGAGCAGTACTTC. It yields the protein CASSLGTALSYEQYF.

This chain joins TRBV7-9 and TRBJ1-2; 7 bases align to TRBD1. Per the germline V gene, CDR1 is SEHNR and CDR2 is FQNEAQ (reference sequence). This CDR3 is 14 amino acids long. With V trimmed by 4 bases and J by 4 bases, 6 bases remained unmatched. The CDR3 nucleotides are TGTGCCAGCAGCTCTCAAACAGGGGCCTATGGCTACACCTTC. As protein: CASSSQTGAYGYTF.

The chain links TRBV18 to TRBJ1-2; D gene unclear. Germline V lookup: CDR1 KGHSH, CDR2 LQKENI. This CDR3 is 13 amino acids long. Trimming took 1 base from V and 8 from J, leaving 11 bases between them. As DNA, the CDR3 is TGTGCCAGCTCACCACGGGCGACCGACGGCTACACCTTC. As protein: CASSPRATDGYTF.

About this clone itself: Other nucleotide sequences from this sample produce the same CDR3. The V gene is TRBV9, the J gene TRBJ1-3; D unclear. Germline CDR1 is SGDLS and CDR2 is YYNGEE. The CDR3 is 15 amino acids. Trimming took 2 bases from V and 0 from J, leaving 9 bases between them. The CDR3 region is CASSVTGSSGNTIYF. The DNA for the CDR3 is TGTGCCAGCAGCGTGACGGGAAGCTCTGGAAACACCATATATTTT.